A single T cell receptor beta chain is shown here with its context. Antigen unknown. Mismatch with germline at one junction end may stem from a read error. Co-extraction yielded RNA and DNA from around 20-30 mg of unsorted bulk tissue. By surgical resection, the patients were treated for their primary liver carcinoma. The proportion of viable tumor cells exceeded 85% in every tumor sample. The CDR3 has 14 amino acids. Per the germline V gene, CDR1 is LGHNA and CDR2 is YSLEER. This entry belongs to a study of tumor-infiltrating lymphocytes in primary liver carcinoma. Turning to the study itself: Staged T1-T3 N0M0, the tumors had sizes that ranged from about 4.2 to 11 cm across. The study, taken as a whole, reports: Tumor region pairs showed greater overlap than either tumor-adjacent or tumor-blood pairs did.

Constant-region priming of roughly 500 ng total RNA yielded TCR beta cDNA. ARM-PCR was slightly modified, and three nested multiplex PCR rounds with it gave rise to the TCR beta libraries. Two initial PCR rounds of about 10 cycles each paired TRBV1-TRBV30 forward primers with a C-beta reverse primer. Each CDR3 protein gets one entry after TCRdb re-called the multiplex PCR reads with MiXCR. The data contain some 190,000 distinct CDR3 sequences, 85% of them singletons. The rearrangement uses TRBV4-3 and TRBJ2-2; D not certain. Sample: tumor tissue from primary liver carcinoma. The clonotype was recovered from a man aged 40-49 years with primary liver carcinoma and hepatitis B virus infection. The CDR3 DNA follows: TGCACCAGCAGCCAAGATCGGAACACTGGGGAGCTGTTTTTT. Protein sequence: CTSSQDRNTGELFF.